The present T cell receptor (beta chain) was sequenced within a study of cytomegalovirus exposure and HLA in healthy donors. Of note for this clone: Its antigen is unidentified.

The CDR3 extends over 13 amino acids. The germline CDR1 and CDR2 sequences are SGHTA and FQGNSA. V was pared by 3 bases and J by 4 bases, with 1 base of the junction left unmatched. TCRdb's table, derived via immunoSEQ multiplex PCR, lists solely in-frame clones and lacks some. This sample carries about 150,000 clones, roughly 89% of them seen once, and the ten largest clones take about 8.2%. The donors were in the roughly 130-subject validation cohort; that cohort was separate from the approximately 670-subject first cohort. General study points: Per published reports, the classifier diagnosed cytomegalovirus status with high specificity and sensitivity. Researchers catalogued about 150 TCR beta chains as cytomegalovirus-associated. In the 130 or so validation repertoires, a later analysis found that first-cohort TCR clusters tended to co-occur.

This receptor was obtained from a woman in her late teens or twenties in good health and CMV-seropositive. Sequences were obtained from PBMCs. The chain employs TRBV7-2 and TRBJ1-2; 8 bases fit TRBD1. The CDR3 protein is CASSLDRAYGYTF. CDR3 sequence (DNA): TGTGCCAGCAGCTTGGACAGGGCCTATGGCTACACCTTC.